These 23 T cell receptor beta chains originate from one sample sequenced in a study of beta chain features in type 1 diabetes. Investigators reverse transcribed all isolated RNA, so they sequenced expressed TCRB transcripts. Assay used: immunoSEQ multiplex PCR; TCRdb lists only in-frame clones, some missing. Of around 450,000 clones listed, about 10% are singletons. The sequenced sample consisted of naive CD4+ T cells from blood. The receptors stem from a woman aged 18-29 years in good health.

The CDR3 protein is CANGDRVTDTQYF. The CDR3 DNA reads TGTGCCAATGGGGACAGAGTCACAGATACGCAGTATTTT. The chain carries TRBV5-4 and TRBJ2-3; 7 positions match TRBD1. Trimming removed 9 bases from V and 2 bases from J; junction bases left unmatched: 6. This CDR3 region has 13 residues. Germline CDR1 reads SGHNT; CDR2 reads YYREEE (reference sequence).

This clone was picked up a small number of times. The chain carries TRBV29-1 and TRBJ1-1; a weak D match, TRBD1 (5 bases). CDR3 length equals 11 residues. Germline V gene data show CDR1 as SQVTM and CDR2 as ANQGSEA. Trimming took 7 bases from V and 6 from J, leaving 12 bases between them. The CDR3 DNA is TGCAGCGGAAGGGACGGACCTGAAGCTTTCTTT. Translation gives CSGRDGPEAFF.

The chain joins TRBV7-3 to TRBJ2-6; D not resolved. Germline values: CDR1 SGHTA, CDR2 FQGTGA. The CDR3 has 15 residues. V was clipped by 3 bases and J by 0 bases, with 6 bases between them. CDR3 coding DNA: TGTGCCAGCAGCTTGAGGAACTCTGGGGCCAACGTCCTGACTTTC. Translation: CASSLRNSGANVLTF.

This clone was recorded a few times. CDR3 DNA sequence: TGTGCCAGCAGTCACTGGACTAGCGGGGGGTACAATGAGCAGTTCTTC. Amino acid sequence: CASSHWTSGGYNEQFF. The chain carries TRBV7-3 and TRBJ2-1; 14 nucleotides match TRBD2. The V gene's germline CDR1 is SGHTA and CDR2 FQGTGA. The V segment lost 6 bases and the J segment 4 bases; nucleotides outside the gene matches: 5. The CDR3 is made up of 16 amino acids.

In this sample, this clone turned up a few times. V usage is TRBV29-1 and J usage is TRBJ1-1; TRBD1 agrees at 11 bases. This CDR3 has 14 residues. With V trimmed by 6 bases and J by 6 bases, 9 bases remained unmatched. Germline V gene data show CDR1 as SQVTM and CDR2 as ANQGSEA. The CDR3 is CSVRRDRGVAEAFF. CDR3 sequence (DNA): TGCAGCGTGAGGCGGGACAGGGGGGTGGCTGAAGCTTTCTTT.

This chain connects TRBV9 to TRBJ2-1; TRBD1 matches at 8 bases. Germline CDR1 and CDR2: SGDLS and YYNGEE. The junction had 10 bases not matched to a gene; V was cut back by 5 bases and J by 3 bases. The CDR3 sequence is 16 residues long. The CDR3 spells CASSASVGQVYNEQFF. The CDR3 DNA reads as TGTGCCAGCAGTGCCTCGGTGGGACAGGTCTACAATGAGCAGTTCTTC. Full variable domain (outside the CDR3, taken from reference TRBV9 and TRBJ2-1): DSGVTQTPKHLITATGQRVTLRCSPRSGDLSVYWYQQSLDQGLQFLIQYYNGEERAKGNILERFSAQQFPDLHSELNLSSLELGDSALYFCASSASVGQVYNEQFFGPGTRLTVL.

This chain connects TRBV19 to TRBJ2-1; possibly TRBD1 for D (5 bases). Per germline, CDR1 LNHDA and CDR2 SQIVND (reference sequence). CDR3 size: 15 residues. Trimming cost V 10 bases and J 0 bases, with 16 bases left between them. For the CDR3, the DNA is TGTGCCACCAGAAACAGGCTAAGCTCCTACAATGAGCAGTTCTTC. This codes for CATRNRLSSYNEQFF.

The chain links TRBV6-6 to TRBJ2-3; D is possibly TRBD2 (6 bases). The CDR3 extends over 14 amino acids. Looked up from germline, CDR1 is MNHNY and CDR2 is SVGAGI (reference sequence). The V end was cut by 8 bases, the J end by 1 base, with 13 bases between. The CDR3 loop is CASAGRSRTDTQYF. The CDR3 region has the DNA TGTGCCAGCGCGGGGAGGAGCCGCACAGATACGCAGTATTTT.

V and J are TRBV5-6 and TRBJ2-5; D unclear. Per germline, CDR1 SGHDT and CDR2 YYEEEE. Deletions cut 1 base from V and 2 bases from J, with 9 bases between. The CDR3 runs to 14 residues. The CDR3 reads CASSLRTVQETQYF. DNA of the CDR3: TGTGCCAGCAGCTTGAGAACCGTTCAAGAGACCCAGTACTTC. The variable domain in full, with the rest retrieved from reference TRBV5-6 and TRBJ2-5, is DAGVTQSPTHLIKTRGQQVTLRCSPKSGHDTVSWYQQALGQGPQFIFQYYEEEERQRGNFPDRFSGHQFPNYSSELNVNALLLGDSALYLCASSLRTVQETQYFGPGTRLLVL.

V is TRBV6-5 and J is TRBJ2-2; D not certain. V lost 6 bases, J lost 5 bases, and 10 bases lay in between. Germline-derived CDR1 and CDR2 are MNHEY and SVGAGI. The CDR3 length is 13 residues. The CDR3 loop is CASSPAVTGELFF. DNA of the CDR3: TGTGCCAGCAGCCCCGCGGTTACCGGGGAGCTGTTTTTT.

The chain combines TRBV2 with TRBJ2-5, with 11 bases identical to TRBD2. CDR3 length equals 14 residues. V shed 8 bases, J shed 5 bases, and the junction held 7 bases outside the gene matches. Per germline, CDR1 SNHLY and CDR2 FYNNEI. CDR3 amino acids: CASYRLAGTETQYF. The CDR3 region has the DNA TGTGCCAGCTACCGACTAGCGGGGACGGAGACCCAGTACTTC.

This clone was seen a few times. The chain has TRBV11-2 and TRBJ2-7; D unclear. Trimming stripped 6 bases from V and 2 bases from J, with 11 bases between. The CDR3 contains 13 residues. CDR1 SGHAT and CDR2 FQNNGV come from the germline V gene. The CDR3 region has the DNA TGTGCCAGCAGTTCTACTCAGACCTACGAGCAGTACGTC. Translating it yields CASSSTQTYEQYV.

This clone was found a few times. The chain carries TRBV5-1 and TRBJ2-4; D may be TRBD1 (5 bases). The germline gives CDR1 SGHRS, CDR2 YFSETQ. This CDR3 has 16 residues. V gave up 0 bases and J gave up 2 bases, with 12 bases separating them. CDR3 amino acids: CASSLASGITKNIQYF. DNA of the CDR3: TGCGCCAGCAGCTTGGCCTCAGGGATAACCAAAAACATTCAGTACTTC.

The chain is built from TRBV25-1 and TRBJ2-7; a weak D match, TRBD1 (6 bases). V shed 8 bases and J shed 3 bases, with 20 bases lying between them. There are 15 residues in the CDR3. CDR1 is MGHDK and CDR2 is SYGVNS in the germline V gene. CDR3 residues: CASGRLGGSDYEQYF. DNA of the CDR3: TGTGCCAGCGGAAGGTTAGGGGGAAGCGACTACGAGCAGTACTTC.

This clone has only a few counts. V is TRBV19 and J is TRBJ1-4; TRBD1 matches at 7 bases. This CDR3 has 14 amino acids. V was clipped by 3 bases and J by 9 bases; unmatched bases: 7. Germline loops: CDR1 LNHDA, CDR2 SQIVND (reference sequence). The CDR3 spells CASSMRQGVKKLFF. The CDR3 DNA reads as TGTGCCAGTAGTATGCGGCAGGGGGTGAAAAAACTGTTTTTT.

The chain couples TRBV14 to TRBJ2-7; no definite D call. Per the germline V gene, CDR1 is SGHDN and CDR2 is FVKESK. This CDR3 is built from 17 residues. The V end was cut by 0 bases, the J end by 0 bases, with 15 bases between. The chain's CDR3 is CASSQESVQKVSYEQYF. The CDR3 DNA follows: TGTGCCAGCAGCCAAGAATCTGTACAGAAAGTCTCCTACGAGCAGTACTTC.

The CDR3 region is CASSGIRETQYF. The CDR3 bases are TGTGCCAGCAGTGGGATCCGGGAGACCCAGTACTTC. The chain couples TRBV25-1 to TRBJ2-5; D ambiguous. Germline CDR1 is MGHDK and CDR2 is SYGVNS. V lost 4 bases, J lost 5 bases, and 8 bases lay in between. The CDR3 spans 12 residues.

V usage is TRBV4-3 and J usage is TRBJ2-1; D might be TRBD1 or TRBD2, each matching 6 bases. V dropped 4 bases and J dropped 0 bases, with 10 bases sitting between them. Germline CDR1 is LGHNA and CDR2 is YSLEER. This CDR3 has 15 residues. The CDR3 spells CASSRGAVSYNEQFF. The CDR3 coding sequence is TGCGCCAGCAGCCGGGGGGCAGTCTCCTACAATGAGCAGTTCTTC.

This clone has only a few counts. The DNA of the CDR3 is TGTGCCAGCTCACCGGACATGCTGAACACTGAAGCTTTCTTT. This gives the protein CASSPDMLNTEAFF. The chain has TRBV18 and TRBJ1-1, with D perhaps matching TRBD1 (5 bases). The CDR3 is made up of 14 amino acids. V was pared by 3 bases and J by 0 bases, with 8 bases between. Per the germline V gene, CDR1 is KGHSH and CDR2 is LQKENI.

This chain joins TRBV1 and TRBJ2-5; TRBD2 reflects the table's D call only, with no check against the DNA. TRBV1 is a documented pseudogene. The CDR3 covers 16 residues. In DNA, the CDR3 is TGCACCAGCAGCCAAGCCGAGGCCCTGTACCAAGAGACCCAGTACTTC. It translates to CTSSQAEALYQETQYF.

This clone turned up a few times. The CDR3 nucleotides read TGTGCCAGCAGTTACAGGCTAGCGGGAGCAGATACGCAGTATTTT. Its protein product is CASSYRLAGADTQYF. The J gene is TRBJ2-3, the V gene TRBV6-5, with TRBD2 matching over 10 bases. Per the germline V gene, CDR1 is MNHEY and CDR2 is SVGAGI. V gave up 2 bases and J gave up 4 bases; unmatched junction bases: 3. The CDR3 has 15 amino acids.

This chain connects TRBV9 to TRBJ1-2, with 7 bases fitting TRBD1. The trim removed 3 bases at V and 5 bases at J, leaving 10 bases unmatched. Germline CDR1 is SGDLS and CDR2 is YYNGEE. CDR3 length equals 15 residues. CDR3: CASSAGTAPYYGYTF. In DNA form, the CDR3 reads TGTGCCAGCAGCGCGGGGACAGCCCCCTATTATGGCTACACCTTC.

This chain's CDR3 is CASSLASGFTDTQYF. CDR3 coding DNA: TGTGCCAGCAGCTTAGCTAGCGGGTTCACAGATACGCAGTATTTT. The V gene is TRBV7-9, the J gene TRBJ2-3; 7 bases line up with TRBD2. Germline CDR1 reads SEHNR; CDR2 reads FQNEAQ (reference sequence). The CDR3 is made up of 15 amino acids. V was pared by 0 bases and J by 2 bases, with 2 bases of the junction left unmatched.